The source of this T cell receptor (beta chain) is a study of cytomegalovirus exposure and HLA in healthy donors. Study in general: A subsequent analysis stated that the 120 or so validation repertoires were run on the same platform as the approximately 660 first-cohort repertoires. Study results and caveats: In vitro data verified a few CMV-associated chains as specific for CMV antigens. While the bulk of TCR sequences proved rare, some public TCRs turned up in many donors.

Germline assignment: CDR1 SGHAT and CDR2 FQNNGV. CDR3 size: 16 residues. V was shortened by 1 base and J by 7 bases, with 16 bases between the two germline ends. Sequenced by immunoSEQ multiplex PCR; TCRdb stores in-frame clones only, minus some. The table has 150,000 to 200,000 clones, around nine tenths seen once. On this clone: No antigen is known for it.

The sequence derives from a man younger than 35 in good health and CMV-seropositive. This chain connects TRBV11-2 to TRBJ2-2; D may be TRBD2 (6 bases). Sequencing used PBMCs. The CDR3 coding sequence is TGTGCCAGCAGCTTAGTCGGAGGGGTGAAAAACGGGGAGCTGTTTTTT. It yields the protein CASSLVGGVKNGELFF.